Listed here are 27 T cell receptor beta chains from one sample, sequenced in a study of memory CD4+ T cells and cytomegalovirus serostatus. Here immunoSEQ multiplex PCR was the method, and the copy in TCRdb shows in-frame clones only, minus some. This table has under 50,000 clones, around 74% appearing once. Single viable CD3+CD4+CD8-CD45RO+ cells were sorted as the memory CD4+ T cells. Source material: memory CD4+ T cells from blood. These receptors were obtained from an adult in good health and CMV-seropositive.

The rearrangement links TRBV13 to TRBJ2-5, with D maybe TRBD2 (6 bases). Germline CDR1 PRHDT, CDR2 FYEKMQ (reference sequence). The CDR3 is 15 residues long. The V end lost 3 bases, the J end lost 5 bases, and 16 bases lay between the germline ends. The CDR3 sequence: CASSFRGGRRETQYF. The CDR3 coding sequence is TGTGCCAGCAGCTTTCGTGGGGGGAGAAGGGAGACCCAGTACTTC.

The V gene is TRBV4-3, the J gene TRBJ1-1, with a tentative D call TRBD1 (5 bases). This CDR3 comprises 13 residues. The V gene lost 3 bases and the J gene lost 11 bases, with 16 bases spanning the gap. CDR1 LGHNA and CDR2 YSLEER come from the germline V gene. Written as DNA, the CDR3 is TGCGCCAGCAGCCAGAGACCAGGGAATCCGGCTTTCTTT. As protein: CASSQRPGNPAFF.

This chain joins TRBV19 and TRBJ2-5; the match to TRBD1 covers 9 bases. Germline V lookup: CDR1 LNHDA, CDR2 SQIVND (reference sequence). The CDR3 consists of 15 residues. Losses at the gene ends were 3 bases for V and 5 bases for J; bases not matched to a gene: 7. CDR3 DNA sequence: TGTGCCAGTAGTATGGACAGGGGATCAGAGGAGACCCAGTACTTC. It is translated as CASSMDRGSEETQYF.

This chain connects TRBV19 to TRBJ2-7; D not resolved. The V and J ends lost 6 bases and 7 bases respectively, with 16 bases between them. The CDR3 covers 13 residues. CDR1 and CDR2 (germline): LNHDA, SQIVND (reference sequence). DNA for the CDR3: TGTGCCAGTAGCCGCCGTAGGCCTGGGGAGCAGTACTTC. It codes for CASSRRRPGEQYF.

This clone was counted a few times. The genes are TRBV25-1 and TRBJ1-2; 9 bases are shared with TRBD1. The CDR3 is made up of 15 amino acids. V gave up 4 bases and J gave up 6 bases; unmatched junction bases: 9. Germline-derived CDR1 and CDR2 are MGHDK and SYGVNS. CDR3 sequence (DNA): TGTGCCAGCAGTGGATGGGACAGGGAAGACAATGGCTACACCTTC. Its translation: CASSGWDREDNGYTF.

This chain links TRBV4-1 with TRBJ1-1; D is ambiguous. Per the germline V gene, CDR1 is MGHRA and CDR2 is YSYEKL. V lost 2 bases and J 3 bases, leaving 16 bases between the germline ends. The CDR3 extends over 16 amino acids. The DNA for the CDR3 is TGCGCCAGCAGCCAAATCTTCGGAATGCGTGACACTGAAGCTTTCTTT. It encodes CASSQIFGMRDTEAFF.

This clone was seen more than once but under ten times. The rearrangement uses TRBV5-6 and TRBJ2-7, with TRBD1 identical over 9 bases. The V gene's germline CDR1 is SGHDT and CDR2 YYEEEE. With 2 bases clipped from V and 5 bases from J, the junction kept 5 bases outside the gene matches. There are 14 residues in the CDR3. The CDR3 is CASSFMDRGNEQYF. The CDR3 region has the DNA TGTGCCAGCAGCTTTATGGACAGGGGAAACGAGCAGTACTTC.

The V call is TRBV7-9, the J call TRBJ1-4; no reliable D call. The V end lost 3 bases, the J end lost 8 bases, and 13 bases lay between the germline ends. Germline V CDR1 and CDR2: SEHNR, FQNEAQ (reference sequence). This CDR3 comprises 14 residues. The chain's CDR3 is CASSFGGLGEKLFF. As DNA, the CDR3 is TGTGCCAGCAGCTTCGGAGGCTTGGGCGAAAAACTGTTTTTT.

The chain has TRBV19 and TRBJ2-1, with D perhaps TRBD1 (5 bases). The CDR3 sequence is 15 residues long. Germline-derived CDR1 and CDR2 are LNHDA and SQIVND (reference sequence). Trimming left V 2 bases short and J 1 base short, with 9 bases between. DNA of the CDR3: TGTGCCAGTAGTATAAACAGGAATTCCTACAATGAGCAGTTCTTC. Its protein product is CASSINRNSYNEQFF. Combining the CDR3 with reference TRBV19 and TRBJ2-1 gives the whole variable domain DGGITQSPKYLFRKEGQNVTLSCEQNLNHDAMYWYRQDPGQGLRLIYYSQIVNDFQKGDIAEGYSVSREKKESFPLTVTSAQKNPTAFYLCASSINRNSYNEQFFGPGTRLTVL.

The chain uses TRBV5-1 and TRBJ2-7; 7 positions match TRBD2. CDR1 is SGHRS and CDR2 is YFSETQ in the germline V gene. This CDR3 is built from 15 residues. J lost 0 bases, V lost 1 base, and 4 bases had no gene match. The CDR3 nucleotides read TGCGCCAGCAGCTTGTCCGGGGGGAGCTCCTACGAGCAGTACTTC. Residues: CASSLSGGSSYEQYF. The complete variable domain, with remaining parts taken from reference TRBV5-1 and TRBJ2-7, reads KAGVTQTPRYLIKTRGQQVTLSCSPISGHRSVSWYQQTPGQGLQFLFEYFSETQRNKGNFPGRFSGRQFSNSRSEMNVSTLELGDSALYLCASSLSGGSSYEQYFGPGTRLTVT.

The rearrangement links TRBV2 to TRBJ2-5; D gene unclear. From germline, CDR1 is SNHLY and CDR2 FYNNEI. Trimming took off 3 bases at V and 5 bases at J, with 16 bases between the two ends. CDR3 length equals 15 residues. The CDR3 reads CASSDVGSPEETQYF. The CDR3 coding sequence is TGTGCCAGCAGTGACGTTGGTAGCCCGGAGGAGACCCAGTACTTC.

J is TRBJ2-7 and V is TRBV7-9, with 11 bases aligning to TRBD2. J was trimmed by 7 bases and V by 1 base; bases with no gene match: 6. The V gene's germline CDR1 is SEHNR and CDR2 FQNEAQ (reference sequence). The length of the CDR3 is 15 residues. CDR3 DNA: TGTGCCAGCAGCTTAGTAGCGGGGGGGCTTTGGGAGCAGTACTTC. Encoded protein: CASSLVAGGLWEQYF. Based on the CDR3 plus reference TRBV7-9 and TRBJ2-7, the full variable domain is DTGVSQNPRHKITKRGQNVTFRCDPISEHNRLYWYRQTLGQGPEFLTYFQNEAQLEKSRLLSDRFSAERPKGSFSTLEIQRTEQGDSAMYLCASSLVAGGLWEQYFGPGTRLTVT.

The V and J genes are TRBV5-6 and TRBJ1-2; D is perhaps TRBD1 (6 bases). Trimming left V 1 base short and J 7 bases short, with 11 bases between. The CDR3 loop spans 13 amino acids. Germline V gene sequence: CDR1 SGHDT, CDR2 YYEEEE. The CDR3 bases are TGTGCCAGCAGCTTGCGGGGGGCTGGTGGCTACACCTTC. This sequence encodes CASSLRGAGGYTF.

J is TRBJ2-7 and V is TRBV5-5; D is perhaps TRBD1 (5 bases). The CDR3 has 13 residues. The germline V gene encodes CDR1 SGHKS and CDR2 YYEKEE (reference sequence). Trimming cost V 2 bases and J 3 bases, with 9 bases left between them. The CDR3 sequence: CASSFRQLYEQYF. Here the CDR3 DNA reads TGTGCCAGCAGCTTCAGACAGCTCTACGAGCAGTACTTC.

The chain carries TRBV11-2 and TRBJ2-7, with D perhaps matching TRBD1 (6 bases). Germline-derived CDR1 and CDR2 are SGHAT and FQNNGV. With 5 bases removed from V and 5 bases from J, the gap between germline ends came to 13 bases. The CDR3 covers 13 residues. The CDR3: CASSPGAPNEQYF. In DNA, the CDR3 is TGTGCCAGCAGCCCAGGGGCACCTAACGAGCAGTACTTC.

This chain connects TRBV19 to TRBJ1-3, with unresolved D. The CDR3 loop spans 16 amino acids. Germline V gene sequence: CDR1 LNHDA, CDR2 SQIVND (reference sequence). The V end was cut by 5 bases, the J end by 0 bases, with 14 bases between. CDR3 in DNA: TGTGCCAGTAGTGACTCCCGGACGGTCTCTGGAAACACCATATATTTT. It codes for CASSDSRTVSGNTIYF.

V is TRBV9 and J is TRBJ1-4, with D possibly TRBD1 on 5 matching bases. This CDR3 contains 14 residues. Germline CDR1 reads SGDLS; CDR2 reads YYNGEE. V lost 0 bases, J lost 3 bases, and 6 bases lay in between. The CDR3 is CASSVGTSNEKLFF. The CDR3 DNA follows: TGTGCCAGCAGCGTAGGGACATCTAATGAAAAACTGTTTTTT. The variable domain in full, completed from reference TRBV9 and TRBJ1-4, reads DSGVTQTPKHLITATGQRVTLRCSPRSGDLSVYWYQQSLDQGLQFLIQYYNGEERAKGNILERFSAQQFPDLHSELNLSSLELGDSALYFCASSVGTSNEKLFFGSGTQLSVL.

The CDR3, as DNA: TGTGCCAGCAGCTTTGACAGGGCTAACTATGGCTACACCTTC. Amino acid sequence: CASSFDRANYGYTF. The chain couples TRBV7-2 to TRBJ1-2; 7 nucleotides line up with TRBD1. After removal of 3 bases from V and 0 bases from J, the junction contained 1 base not matched to a gene. Germline assignment: CDR1 SGHTA and CDR2 FQGNSA. This CDR3 region has 14 residues.

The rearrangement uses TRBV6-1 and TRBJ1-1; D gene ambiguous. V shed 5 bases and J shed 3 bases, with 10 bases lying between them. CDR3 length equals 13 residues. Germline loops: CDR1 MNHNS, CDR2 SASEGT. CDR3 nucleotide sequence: TGTGCCAGCAGTCCCGGCCCCGACACTGAAGCTTTCTTT. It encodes CASSPGPDTEAFF.

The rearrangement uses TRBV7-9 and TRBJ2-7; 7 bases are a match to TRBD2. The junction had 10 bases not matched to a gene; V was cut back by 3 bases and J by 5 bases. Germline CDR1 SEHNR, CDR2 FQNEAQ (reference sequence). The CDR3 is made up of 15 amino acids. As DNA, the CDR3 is TGTGCCAGCAGCTTGCACAGCTTAGCGGGCCACGAGCAGTACTTC. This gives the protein CASSLHSLAGHEQYF.

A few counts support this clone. CDR3 amino acids: CASTIQGSGEKLFF. The CDR3 DNA follows: TGTGCCAGCACCATACAGGGGTCAGGTGAAAAACTGTTTTTT. The chain carries TRBV7-2 and TRBJ1-4; 7 bases agree with TRBD1. Germline CDR1 is SGHTA and CDR2 is FQGNSA. This CDR3 is built from 14 residues. V trimming: 7 bases; J trimming: 7 bases; junction bases outside the gene matches: 9. The variable domain in full, with the rest retrieved from reference TRBV7-2 and TRBJ1-4, is GAGVSQSPSNKVTEKGKDVELRCDPISGHTALYWYRQSLGQGLEFLIYFQGNSAPDKSGLPSDRFSAERTGGSVSTLTIQRTQQEDSAVYLCASTIQGSGEKLFFGSGTQLSVL.

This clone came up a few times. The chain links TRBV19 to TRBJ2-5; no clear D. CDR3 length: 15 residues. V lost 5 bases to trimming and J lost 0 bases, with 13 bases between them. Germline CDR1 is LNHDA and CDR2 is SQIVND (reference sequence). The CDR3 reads CASSARLGYQETQYF. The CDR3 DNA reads TGTGCCAGTAGTGCCCGTTTGGGGTACCAAGAGACCCAGTACTTC.

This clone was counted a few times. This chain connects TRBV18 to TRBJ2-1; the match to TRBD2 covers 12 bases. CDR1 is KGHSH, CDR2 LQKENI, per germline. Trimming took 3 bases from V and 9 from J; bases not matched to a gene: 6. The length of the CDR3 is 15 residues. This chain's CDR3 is CASSPLLAGGGEQFF. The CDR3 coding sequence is TGTGCCAGCTCACCCTTACTAGCGGGGGGCGGTGAGCAGTTCTTC.

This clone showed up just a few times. DNA of the CDR3: TGTGCCAGTAATAGGTATTCTAACACCGGGGAGCTGTTTTTT. Amino acid sequence: CASNRYSNTGELFF. The V call is TRBV19, the J call TRBJ2-2; D ambiguous. The CDR3 runs to 14 residues. Germline V gene lookup returns CDR1 LNHDA and CDR2 SQIVND (reference sequence). Trimming left V 7 bases short and J 2 bases short, with 11 bases between.

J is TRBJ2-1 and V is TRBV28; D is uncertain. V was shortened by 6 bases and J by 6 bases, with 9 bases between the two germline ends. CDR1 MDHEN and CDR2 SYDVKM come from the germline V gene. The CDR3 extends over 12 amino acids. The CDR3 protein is CASSPFRNEQFF. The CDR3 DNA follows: TGTGCCAGCAGCCCCTTCCGCAATGAGCAGTTCTTC. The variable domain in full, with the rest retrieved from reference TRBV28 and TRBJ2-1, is DVKVTQSSRYLVKRTGEKVFLECVQDMDHENMFWYRQDPGLGLRLIYFSYDVKMKEKGDIPEGYSVSREKKERFSLILESASTNQTSMYLCASSPFRNEQFFGPGTRLTVL.

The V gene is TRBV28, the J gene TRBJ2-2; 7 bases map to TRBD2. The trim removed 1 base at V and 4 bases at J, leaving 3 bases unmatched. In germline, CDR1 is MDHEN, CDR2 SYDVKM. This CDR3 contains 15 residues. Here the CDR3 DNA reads TGTGCCAGCAGTTTATCGCGGGGGAGCACCGGGGAGCTGTTTTTT. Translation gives CASSLSRGSTGELFF.

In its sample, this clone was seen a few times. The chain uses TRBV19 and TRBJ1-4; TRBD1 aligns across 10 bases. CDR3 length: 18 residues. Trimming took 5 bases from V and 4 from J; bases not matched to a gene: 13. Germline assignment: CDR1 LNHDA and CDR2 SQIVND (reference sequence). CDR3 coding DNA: TGTGCCAGTAGTGTCCGACAGGGGGCGATCGGTGGTAATGAAAAACTGTTTTTT. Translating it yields CASSVRQGAIGGNEKLFF.